The 29 T cell receptor beta chains listed next were all sequenced from one sample in a study of blood T cell repertoires in COVID-19. Libraries were prepared by immunoSEQ multiplex PCR; TCRdb keeps only in-frame clonotypes and omits some of them. This table holds 150,000 to 190,000 clones, roughly 81% found once. The sample was peripheral blood. These receptors came from an older woman with COVID-19, enrolled during active disease.

The chain has TRBV2 and TRBJ2-7; maybe TRBD1 (6 bases). This CDR3 region has 15 residues. V was cut by 4 bases and J by 4 bases, with 17 bases left in between. The germline CDR1 and CDR2 sequences are SNHLY and FYNNEI. CDR3 protein: CASSGTGTLSYEQYF. Written as DNA, the CDR3 is TGTGCCAGCAGTGGGACTGGGACACTCAGTTACGAGCAGTACTTC.

CDR3: CASSPGGSYGYTF. The CDR3 nucleotides are TGTGCCAGCAGCCCGGGGGGAAGCTATGGCTACACCTTC. This chain joins TRBV5-6 and TRBJ1-2; TRBD1 might be the D (5 bases). Germline CDR1 reads SGHDT; CDR2 reads YYEEEE. The CDR3 is 13 residues long. Deletions cut 4 bases from V and 4 bases from J, with 11 bases between.

This chain joins TRBV19 and TRBJ1-1; TRBD1 might be the D (5 bases). The V gene lost 3 bases and the J gene lost 4 bases, with 21 bases spanning the gap. Germline V gene lookup returns CDR1 LNHDA and CDR2 SQIVND (reference sequence). The CDR3 is 17 amino acids. CDR3 DNA sequence: TGTGCCAGTAGTATTCCGGCTAGGAGGGGTCGGGGCACTGAAGCTTTCTTT. This codes for CASSIPARRGRGTEAFF.

A single count supports this clone. This chain connects TRBV5-1 to TRBJ1-2, with D possibly being TRBD1 (5 bases). Trimming pared 6 bases from V and 4 bases from J, leaving 13 bases between. This CDR3 is 13 amino acids long. CDR1 is SGHRS, CDR2 YFSETQ, per germline. The CDR3 region has the DNA TGCGCCAGCACCCGGGGGGGAGGCTATGGCTACACCTTC. Protein sequence: CASTRGGGYGYTF.

The count of this clone is one. The V and J genes are TRBV5-6 and TRBJ2-6, with D hard to call. CDR1 SGHDT and CDR2 YYEEEE come from the germline V gene. The V gene lost 4 bases and the J gene lost 0 bases, with 8 bases spanning the gap. This CDR3 comprises 15 residues. This chain's CDR3 is CASSAGPSGANVLTF. CDR3 DNA: TGTGCCAGCAGCGCCGGTCCCTCTGGGGCCAACGTCCTGACTTTC.

The V gene is TRBV15, the J gene TRBJ1-1, with D uncertain. In germline, CDR1 is LNHNV, CDR2 YYDKDF (reference sequence). The CDR3 sequence is 13 residues long. Trimming took off 5 bases at V and 1 base at J, with 8 bases between the two ends. The CDR3 sequence: CATSLRSNTEAFF. Here the CDR3 DNA reads TGTGCCACCAGCCTGCGGTCGAACACTGAAGCTTTCTTT. The full variable domain, its missing parts supplied by reference TRBV15 and TRBJ1-1, is DAMVIQNPRYQVTQFGKPVTLSCSQTLNHNVMYWYQQKSSQAPKLLFHYYDKDFNNEADTPDNFQSRRPNTSFCFLDIRSPGLGDTAMYLCATSLRSNTEAFFGQGTRLTVV.

The chain is built from TRBV18 and TRBJ2-7, with TRBD1 matching 7 bases. The CDR3 extends over 17 amino acids. The J segment lost 7 bases and the V segment lost 2 bases, leaving 17 bases of the junction unmatched. Germline CDR1 is KGHSH and CDR2 is LQKENI. CDR3: CASSPSGPDRSIGEQYF. In DNA, the CDR3 is TGTGCCAGCTCACCATCAGGCCCGGACAGGTCAATAGGGGAGCAGTACTTC.

Comment on this clone: Other DNA sequences from this sample encode an identical CDR3 as well. The chain joins TRBV2 to TRBJ2-3; 9 nucleotides match TRBD1. CDR1 SNHLY and CDR2 FYNNEI come from the germline V gene. With 5 bases clipped from V and 3 bases from J, the junction kept 3 bases outside the gene matches. The CDR3 runs 14 residues. CDR3 in amino acids: CASSRDRGTDTQYF. The DNA of the CDR3 is TGTGCCAGCAGTCGAGACAGGGGGACAGATACGCAGTATTTT.

This rearrangement joins TRBV6-5 to TRBJ1-5; TRBD1 agrees at 10 bases. The CDR3 sequence is 14 residues long. CDR1 is MNHEY and CDR2 is SVGAGI in the germline V gene. V was clipped by 6 bases and J by 2 bases; unmatched bases: 1. As DNA, the CDR3 is TGTGCCAGCAGCGGGACAGGGGGCAATCAGCCCCAGCATTTT. This gives the protein CASSGTGGNQPQHF.

The rearrangement joins TRBV6-2 or TRBV6-3 to TRBJ2-1; 9 bases fit TRBD2. The germline V gene has CDR1 MNHEY and CDR2 SVGEGT. The CDR3 runs 16 residues. The V segment lost 5 bases and the J segment 6 bases; nucleotides outside the gene matches: 11. DNA of the CDR3: TGTGCCAGCAGTAGTTCCGGGACTAGCAAGGTCAATGAGCAGTTCTTC. Residues: CASSSSGTSKVNEQFF.

The rearrangement links TRBV24-1 to TRBJ1-5, with 7 positions matching TRBD1. V lost 2 bases and J lost 5; bases outside the gene matches: 2. CDR1 and CDR2 from the germline V gene are KGHDR and SFDVKD. The CDR3 is 14 amino acids. This chain's CDR3 is CATSDWDSYQPQHF. The CDR3 DNA reads TGTGCCACCAGTGATTGGGACAGCTATCAGCCCCAGCATTTT.

This clone has more than one count but fewer than ten. The rearrangement uses TRBV19 and TRBJ2-7; 8 positions match TRBD1. Germline V lookup: CDR1 LNHDA, CDR2 SQIVND (reference sequence). This CDR3 is built from 12 residues. J lost 5 bases, V lost 4 bases, and 1 base had no gene match. In DNA, the CDR3 is TGTGCCAGTAGTAGGACAGGGAACGAGCAGTACTTC. The encoded protein is CASSRTGNEQYF.

This sequence joins TRBV7-9 and TRBJ1-6; D is unclear. Germline CDR1 and CDR2: SEHNR and FQNEAQ (reference sequence). The CDR3 consists of 13 residues. V shed 3 bases and J shed 7 bases, with 7 bases lying between them. CDR3 amino acids: CASSFAVNSPLHF. In nucleotides, the CDR3 is TGTGCCAGCAGCTTCGCGGTGAATTCACCCCTCCACTTT. Full variable domain (remainder filled in from reference TRBV7-9 and TRBJ1-6): DTGVSQNPRHKITKRGQNVTFRCDPISEHNRLYWYRQTLGQGPEFLTYFQNEAQLEKSRLLSDRFSAERPKGSFSTLEIQRTEQGDSAMYLCASSFAVNSPLHFGNGTRLTVT.

The gene calls are TRBV5-8 and TRBJ1-1; 9 nucleotides match TRBD1. Germline lookup yields CDR1 SGHTS and CDR2 YDEGEE. The J segment lost 1 base and the V segment lost 3 bases, leaving 4 bases of the junction unmatched. The CDR3 contains 15 residues. The CDR3 bases are TGTGCCAGCAGCTCTAAGGACAGGGGGAACACTGAAGCTTTCTTT. Translation: CASSSKDRGNTEAFF. The full variable domain, with the rest looked up from reference TRBV5-8 and TRBJ1-1, is EAGVTQSPTHLIKTRGQQATLRCSPISGHTSVYWYQQALGLGLQFLLWYDEGEERNRGNFPPRFSGRQFPNYSSELNVNALELEDSALYLCASSSKDRGNTEAFFGQGTRLTVV.

This chain joins TRBV2 and TRBJ1-1; a possible D gene is TRBD1 (6 bases). The CDR3 covers 16 residues. CDR1 SNHLY and CDR2 FYNNEI come from the germline V gene. V shed 5 bases and J shed 5 bases, with 21 bases lying between them. The CDR3 sequence: CASSPEGGALLTEAFF. CDR3 DNA: TGTGCCAGCAGTCCAGAGGGGGGGGCCCTATTAACTGAAGCTTTCTTT.

The rearrangement links TRBV24-1 to TRBJ1-5; D not resolved. CDR1 and CDR2 from the germline V gene are KGHDR and SFDVKD. The CDR3 length is 13 residues. Trimming stripped 5 bases from V and 4 bases from J, with 8 bases between. The CDR3 is CATSAQINQPQHF. DNA for the CDR3: TGTGCCACCAGTGCACAGATTAATCAGCCCCAGCATTTT.

The rearrangement joins TRBV10-3 to TRBJ1-6; 7 bases agree with TRBD1. After removal of 6 bases from V and 14 bases from J, the junction contained 10 bases not matched to a gene. This CDR3 contains 13 residues. Germline loops: CDR1 ENHRY, CDR2 SYGVKD. The CDR3 DNA is TGTGCCATCAGAAACAGGGGTTTGGAATCCCTCCACTTT. It encodes CAIRNRGLESLHF.

The chain carries TRBV5-4 and TRBJ1-2; TRBD1 is a possible D gene (5 bases). The germline V gene has CDR1 SGHNT and CDR2 YYREEE (reference sequence). Trimming shortened V by 4 bases and J by 5 bases, and 18 bases separated the two germline ends. CDR3 size: 15 residues. The CDR3 here is CASSHGGDLAYGYTF. Written as DNA, the CDR3 is TGTGCCAGCAGCCACGGGGGAGACCTGGCATATGGCTACACCTTC.

The rearrangement uses TRBV12-5 and TRBJ1-1; D remains unclear. The CDR3 is 12 residues long. Trimming cost V 0 bases and J 8 bases, with 7 bases left between them. CDR1 is LGHNT and CDR2 is FRNRAP in the germline V gene. The CDR3 spells CASGLVLREAFF. In DNA, the CDR3 is TGTGCTAGTGGTTTGGTACTGAGGGAAGCTTTCTTT. The variable domain in full, completed from reference TRBV12-5 and TRBJ1-1, reads DARVTQTPRHKVTEMGQEVTMRCQPILGHNTVFWYRQTMMQGLELLAYFRNRAPLDDSGMPKDRFSAEMPDATLATLKIQPSEPRDSAVYFCASGLVLREAFFGQGTRLTVV.

As for this clone: Other nucleotide sequences in the sample specify the same CDR3. V gene TRBV18 combines with J gene TRBJ1-2; the match to TRBD1 covers 7 bases. This CDR3 region has 12 residues. The germline gives CDR1 KGHSH, CDR2 LQKENI. The J segment lost 7 bases and the V segment lost 3 bases, leaving 2 bases of the junction unmatched. The CDR3 sequence: CASSPSGGGYTF. The CDR3 bases are TGTGCCAGCTCACCGTCAGGGGGTGGCTACACCTTC.

The chain uses TRBV2 and TRBJ1-4; D is ambiguous. This CDR3 has 13 residues. Germline V gene lookup returns CDR1 SNHLY and CDR2 FYNNEI. With 7 bases removed from V and 0 bases from J, the gap between germline ends came to 6 bases. The chain's CDR3 is CASTSATNEKLFF. The CDR3 DNA sequence: TGTGCCAGCACGTCAGCAACTAATGAAAAACTGTTTTTT.

This chain connects TRBV10-1 to TRBJ1-4, with D unclear. The CDR3 totals 14 residues. CDR1 and CDR2 from the germline V gene are WNHNN and SYGVQD (reference sequence). V was shortened by 4 bases and J by 2 bases, with 8 bases between the two germline ends. The CDR3 sequence: CASSAGNTNEKLFF. DNA of the CDR3: TGCGCCAGCAGTGCCGGGAATACTAATGAAAAACTGTTTTTT.

This chain links TRBV7-9 with TRBJ1-5; 11 bases line up with TRBD1. Germline V lookup: CDR1 SEHNR, CDR2 FQNEAQ (reference sequence). The CDR3 sequence is 15 residues long. V was pared by 5 bases and J by 5 bases, with 5 bases of the junction left unmatched. CDR3: CASSPGDRGYQPQHF. In DNA, the CDR3 is TGTGCCAGCAGCCCCGGGGACAGGGGGTATCAGCCCCAGCATTTT.

V usage is TRBV5-1 and J usage is TRBJ1-5; D unresolved. Trimming left V 5 bases short and J 0 bases short, with 12 bases between. The CDR3 is made up of 15 amino acids. Germline V CDR1 and CDR2: SGHRS, YFSETQ. The CDR3 region is CASSFGSGSNQPQHF. The CDR3 bases are TGCGCCAGCAGTTTTGGCTCGGGTAGCAATCAGCCCCAGCATTTT.

This clone was seen once. The chain links TRBV18 to TRBJ2-2, with 8 bases lining up with TRBD1. The junction had 2 bases not matched to a gene; V was cut back by 3 bases and J by 2 bases. From germline, CDR1 is KGHSH and CDR2 LQKENI. The CDR3 runs to 15 residues. The CDR3 DNA sequence: TGTGCCAGCTCACCCCAGGGGGCCAACACCGGGGAGCTGTTTTTT. It translates to CASSPQGANTGELFF.

This clone was seen a single time. The chain employs TRBV6-4 and TRBJ1-2, with TRBD1 identical over 8 bases. This CDR3 spans 16 amino acids. From germline, CDR1 is MRHNA and CDR2 SNTAGT. V lost 0 bases to trimming and J lost 6 bases; unmatched junction nucleotides: 9. CDR3 nucleotide sequence: TGTGCCAGCAGTGACTCGGAGAGACAGGGGATGGATGGCTACACCTTC. Its protein product is CASSDSERQGMDGYTF.

This clone was counted between two and nine times. The chain employs TRBV2 and TRBJ1-5; perhaps TRBD1 as D (5 bases). Looked up from germline, CDR1 is SNHLY and CDR2 is FYNNEI. The CDR3 extends over 15 amino acids. V lost 5 bases, J lost 4 bases, and 15 bases lay in between. The CDR3 loop is CASSRSGALNQPQHF. Here the CDR3 DNA reads TGTGCCAGCAGTCGAAGCGGGGCCCTAAATCAGCCCCAGCATTTT.

The chain recombines TRBV11-2 with TRBJ1-2; a weak D match, TRBD1 (5 bases). With 5 bases removed from V and 7 bases from J, the gap between germline ends came to 26 bases. CDR1 is SGHAT, CDR2 FQNNGV, per germline. The CDR3 spans 17 residues. The CDR3 DNA is TGTGCCAGCAGCCCCGGAAGACGGGACTTTGGGACGCTTGGCTACACCTTC. Its protein is CASSPGRRDFGTLGYTF. The variable domain in full, completed from reference TRBV11-2 and TRBJ1-2, reads EAGVAQSPRYKIIEKRQSVAFWCNPISGHATLYWYQQILGQGPKLLIQFQNNGVVDDSQLPKDRFSAERLKGVDSTLKIQPAKLEDSAVYLCASSPGRRDFGTLGYTFGSGTRLTVV.

This clone was seen once. J is TRBJ1-2 and V is TRBV30; D gene ambiguous. Trimming took off 2 bases at V and 7 bases at J, with 11 bases between the two ends. CDR1 and CDR2 (germline): GTSNPN, SVGIG (reference sequence). The CDR3 is 12 amino acids. The CDR3 coding sequence is TGTGCCTGGAGTTTTCGGGGAGGTGGCTACACCTTC. Translation: CAWSFRGGGYTF.